These 7 T cell receptor beta chains were all obtained from the same sample, sequenced in a study of OX40 agonist ivuxolimab in advanced cancers. The library was made by the immunoSEQ multiplex PCR assay. In its TCRdb copy, this immuneACCESS table keeps in-frame sequences only and misses some clones. Where compared with another copy, unresolved V genes explain less than half of these, and the others have no known cause. Within this sample are 65,000 to 80,000 clones, with roughly nine tenths of them counted one time only. The ten biggest clones cover approximately 0.69% of the sample. The specimen comprised CD4+ or CD8+ T cells sorted from blood, sampled in a trial of the OX40 agonist ivuxolimab. Source of these receptors: an adult with an advanced solid tumor such as melanoma, head and neck, liver or kidney cancer.

The chain has TRBV7-9 and TRBJ2-7, with D possibly being TRBD2 (5 bases). Germline V gene sequence: CDR1 SEHNR, CDR2 FQNEAQ (reference sequence). CDR3 length: 13 residues. V was clipped by 2 bases and J by 7 bases, with 12 bases between them. The CDR3 DNA is TGTGCCAGCAGCTTAACCCTCACGGGGGAGCAGTACTTC. It is translated as CASSLTLTGEQYF.

There are a few counts of this clone. The J gene is TRBJ2-2, the V gene TRBV7-9; a possible D gene is TRBD2 (6 bases). The CDR3 is 15 amino acids. V was clipped by 10 bases and J by 2 bases, with 17 bases between them. Germline CDR1 SEHNR, CDR2 FQNEAQ (reference sequence). The chain's CDR3 is CATLVGSANTGELFF. CDR3 coding DNA: TGTGCCACCCTCGTCGGGAGTGCTAACACCGGGGAGCTGTTTTTT.

The chain couples TRBV28 to TRBJ1-5; the D is unclear. Germline V lookup: CDR1 MDHEN, CDR2 SYDVKM. The CDR3 covers 12 residues. Trimming left V 1 base short and J 6 bases short, with 4 bases between. CDR3 nucleotides: TGTGCCAGCAGTTTATACACTCAGCCCCAGCATTTT. Residues: CASSLYTQPQHF.

V and J are TRBV5-1 and TRBJ2-7; 7 nucleotides match TRBD1. Trimming took 0 bases from V and 3 from J; bases not matched to a gene: 3. The CDR3 has 14 residues. Per germline, CDR1 SGHRS and CDR2 YFSETQ. The CDR3, as DNA: TGCGCCAGCAGCTTGGTGCAGGGGGTCTACGAGCAGTACTTC. Its protein is CASSLVQGVYEQYF.

The V gene is TRBV5-6, the J gene TRBJ2-7; tentatively, D is TRBD1 (5 bases). Germline-derived CDR1 and CDR2 are SGHDT and YYEEEE. V lost 1 base and J 4 bases, leaving 18 bases between the germline ends. The length of the CDR3 is 16 residues. In nucleotides, the CDR3 is TGTGCCAGCAGCTTGACGCTGCAGGGTCCCGTTTACGAGCAGTACTTC. It yields the protein CASSLTLQGPVYEQYF.

This chain uses TRBV11-3 with TRBJ2-3; TRBD1 agrees at 7 bases. Germline loops: CDR1 SGHNT, CDR2 YENEEA. The CDR3 consists of 16 residues. V was pared by 5 bases and J by 0 bases, with 8 bases of the junction left unmatched. The CDR3 sequence: CASSRDSPTSTDTQYF. The CDR3 DNA reads as TGTGCCAGCAGCCGGGACAGCCCAACTAGCACAGATACGCAGTATTTT.

The V gene is TRBV4-3, the J gene TRBJ1-2; D is possibly TRBD1 (6 bases). Germline loops: CDR1 LGHNA, CDR2 YSLEER. The V gene lost 4 bases and the J gene lost 3 bases, with 12 bases spanning the gap. The length of the CDR3 is 14 residues. CDR3 protein: CASSRGKGDYGYTF. CDR3 nucleotide sequence: TGCGCCAGCAGCCGGGGGAAGGGGGACTATGGCTACACCTTC.